This is a list of T cell receptor beta chains from one sample in a study of CD8 T cells in Susac syndrome. TCRdb re-called the immunoSEQ multiplex PCR reads through MiXCR, storing one row per CDR3 protein. This sample has some 77,000 distinct CDR3 sequences, with 93% found just once. What was sequenced was CD4+ T cells from PBMCs. These TCRs come from a human donor with Susac syndrome. Each CDR3 is given with its conserved first and last residue. The D gene is left open where the match is weak. Part of the rows lack a size; the others show once, few, many or a class for expanded clones.

clone size	D gene	V gene	J gene	CDR3 DNA	CDR3 protein
.	.	TRBV7-3	TRBJ2-1	TGTGCCAGCAGCTCAGAGAACAATGAGCAGTTCTTC	CASSSENNEQFF
.	TRBD2	TRBV28	TRBJ2-5	TGTGCCAGCAGCTCGGGGGGGACCCAGTACTTC	CASSSGGTQYF
.	.	TRBV7-9	TRBJ1-3	TGTGCCAGCGCTGAGATTCGGAACACCATATATTTT	CASAEIRNTIYF
.	.	TRBV30	TRBJ1-1	TGTGCCTGGAGTGTGCGATGGGGAGGGACTGAAGCTTTCTTT	CAWSVRWGGTEAFF
once	.	TRBV29-1	TRBJ1-2	TGCAGCGTTGAATTCCGGGGGCGAAGATATGGCTACACCTTC	CSVEFRGRRYGYTF
.	.	TRBV6-2/TRBV6-3	TRBJ2-5	TGTGCCAGCACCCGGAGATCGACTACACAAGAGACCCAGTACTTC	CASTRRSTTQETQYF
.	.	TRBV7-3	TRBJ2-1	TGTGCCAGCAGCTTAGAAACAGGACTGCCCTTGGGTGGTTTACTGTTCTTC	CASSLETGLPLGGLLFF
.	TRBD1	TRBV5-4	TRBJ2-1	TGTGCCAGCAGCTTCGGCGGACAGGGGCTAGCAGAGCAGTTCTTC	CASSFGGQGLAEQFF
.	.	TRBV6-5	TRBJ1-6	TGTGCCAGCAGTATTGGGGATGTCCACGATTCACCCCTCCACTTT	CASSIGDVHDSPLHF
.	TRBD1	TRBV7-9	TRBJ1-1	TGTGCCAGCAGCTTTGACAGGGGTAGCACTGAAGCTTTCTTT	CASSFDRGSTEAFF
.	.	TRBV7-8	TRBJ1-2	TGTGCCAGCAGCACACGCGATGGCTACACCTTC	CASSTRDGYTF
.	TRBD2	TRBV27	TRBJ2-1	TGTGCCAGCAGTTTGACCGGGACTAGCGGGGTTAGTGAGCAGTTCTTC	CASSLTGTSGVSEQFF
once	TRBD1	TRBV12-3/TRBV12-4	TRBJ1-1	TGTGCCAGCAGTCATAGGACAGGCATGCGGTTCACTGAAGCTTTCTTT	CASSHRTGMRFTEAFF
.	.	TRBV11-3	TRBJ2-5	TGTGCCAGCAGCTACAGATACGGACCAGAGACCCAGTACTTC	CASSYRYGPETQYF
.	TRBD1	TRBV7-3	TRBJ2-2	TGTGCCAGCAGCTTAACCCCCGGGACAGGGAACACCGGGGAGCTGTTTTTT	CASSLTPGTGNTGELFF